The T cell receptor (beta chain) under discussion was sequenced for a study of T cells in Graves' hyperthyroidism and ophthalmopathy. The study based diagnoses on clinical symptoms, serum thyroxine and TRAb, thyroid ultrasound and orbital computed tomography. Amplified TCR beta CDR3 regions came from RNA transcripts. During a first-round RT-PCR of the TCR CDR3, the HTBI primer set was used. Each CDR3 protein is one row after TCRdb ran MiXCR on the multiplex PCR reads. The table has around 600,000 distinct CDR3 sequences, about a sixth seen once; the top ten hold approximately 7.4%. Sequenced: blood. The clonotype comes from a woman in her 30s with Graves' hyperthyroidism.

CDR3 coding DNA: TGCAGCGTTGATGGGACAGGGGGCACCTACGAGCAGTACTTC. It translates to CSVDGTGGTYEQYF. The rearrangement joins TRBV29-1 to TRBJ2-7; TRBD1 matches 12 bases. The CDR3 has 14 residues. The germline V gene has CDR1 SQVTM and CDR2 ANQGSEA. V gave up 3 bases and J gave up 2 bases; unmatched junction bases: 2.